Listed here are 18 T cell receptor beta chains from one sample, sequenced in a study of vaccination effects on CD4 cells after COVID-19. No antigen has been identified for these receptors. The method was immunoSEQ multiplex PCR; TCRdb's version includes in-frame clones alone and lacks a portion of them. The table shows about 23,000 clones, with roughly 70% occurring only once. Antigen-specific CD4+ T cells expanded by the ViraFEST assay with viral peptide pools were then sequenced. Subsequent to roughly 9 days of culture, CD4+ T cells were isolated. The study found no prior SARS-CoV-2 infection in the vaccine recipients, who tested negative for nucleocapsid antibodies. The material was CD4+ T cells from PBMCs cultured with SARS-CoV-2 spike peptides, obtained before COVID-19 vaccination. The receptors were gathered from a human donor who received a COVID-19 vaccine.

The rearrangement joins TRBV7-9 to TRBJ1-2; D unclear. CDR1 is SEHNR, CDR2 FQNEAQ, per germline (reference sequence). Trimming removed 1 base from V and 2 bases from J, with 11 bases in between. The length of the CDR3 is 15 residues. CDR3 bases: TGTGCCAGCAGCTTAGGAATATCGGGAAACTATGGCTACACCTTC. The encoded protein is CASSLGISGNYGYTF. Full variable domain (rest looked up from reference TRBV7-9 and TRBJ1-2): DTGVSQNPRHKITKRGQNVTFRCDPISEHNRLYWYRQTLGQGPEFLTYFQNEAQLEKSRLLSDRFSAERPKGSFSTLEIQRTEQGDSAMYLCASSLGISGNYGYTFGSGTRLTVV.

The chain has TRBV10-3 and TRBJ2-1, with 12 bases identical to TRBD1. Germline V CDR1 and CDR2: ENHRY, SYGVKD. Trimming at V came to 2 bases and at J to 8 bases, leaving 13 bases not matched to a gene. This CDR3 is 18 amino acids long. CDR3 nucleotide sequence: TGTGCCATCAGTGAGCACCAATTGGGGACAGGGGGCAGGGATGAGCAGTTCTTC. It codes for CAISEHQLGTGGRDEQFF.

The rearrangement uses TRBV6-2 or TRBV6-3 and TRBJ2-5; 12 bases fit TRBD2. The CDR3 contains 18 residues. Trimming cost V 2 bases and J 2 bases; bases outside gene matches: 9. Germline CDR1 and CDR2: MNHEY and SVGEGT. CDR3 protein: CASSYVLAGGVGQETQYF. CDR3 DNA: TGTGCCAGCAGTTACGTCCTAGCGGGAGGGGTTGGACAAGAGACCCAGTACTTC.

The chain has TRBV5-1 and TRBJ2-2; 10 bases match TRBD1. The V and J ends lost 4 bases and 6 bases, in that order; junction bases with no gene match: 3. The CDR3 sequence is 14 residues long. Looked up from germline, CDR1 is SGHRS and CDR2 is YFSETQ. As DNA, the CDR3 is TGCGCCAGCAGCGACGGACAGGGGGCCGGGGAGCTGTTTTTT. Its protein product is CASSDGQGAGELFF.

The gene calls are TRBV6-5 and TRBJ1-2; possibly TRBD1 for D (5 bases). The ends were cut back, 2 bases at V and 2 bases at J, with 9 bases in the middle. Germline loops: CDR1 MNHEY, CDR2 SVGAGI. The length of the CDR3 is 14 residues. The CDR3 loop is CASSYGAGNYGYTF. CDR3 in DNA: TGTGCCAGCAGTTACGGAGCAGGGAACTATGGCTACACCTTC.

The sample holds a few counts of this clone. The chain employs TRBV18 and TRBJ1-1; 7 bases agree with TRBD1. From germline, CDR1 is KGHSH and CDR2 LQKENI. The length of the CDR3 is 14 residues. Germline trimming cut 7 bases from V and 1 base from J; bases unmatched to any gene: 6. In DNA, the CDR3 is TGTGCCAGCTTCCTAACAGGGGCGAACACTGAAGCTTTCTTT. It is translated as CASFLTGANTEAFF.

This chain joins TRBV10-3 and TRBJ1-4; D remains unclear. V was pared by 0 bases and J by 0 bases, with 11 bases between. The CDR3 sequence is 17 residues long. Germline values: CDR1 ENHRY, CDR2 SYGVKD. The CDR3 loop reads CAISESSAIATNEKLFF. Written as DNA, the CDR3 is TGTGCCATCAGTGAGTCGAGTGCGATTGCAACTAATGAAAAACTGTTTTTT.

J is TRBJ2-3 and V is TRBV3-1 (or the pseudogene TRBV3-2); 8 bases map to TRBD2. With V trimmed by 3 bases and J by 4 bases, 12 bases remained unmatched. The CDR3 is 17 residues long. CDR1 and CDR2 from the germline V gene are LGHDT and YNNKEL (reference sequence). The CDR3 reads CASSHWDGAGGADTQYF. The CDR3 region has the DNA TGTGCCAGCAGCCACTGGGATGGGGCGGGGGGTGCAGATACGCAGTATTTT.

The chain is built from TRBV5-1 and TRBJ2-1; the match to TRBD1 covers 8 bases. The V gene's germline CDR1 is SGHRS and CDR2 YFSETQ. Germline trimming cut 0 bases from V and 6 bases from J; bases unmatched to any gene: 8. This CDR3 contains 16 residues. The CDR3 DNA sequence: TGCGCCAGCAGCTTGGTTCCGGGACAGGTCCTCAATGAGCAGTTCTTC. Protein: CASSLVPGQVLNEQFF.

This CDR3 is CASSRIYSSDTDTEAFF. DNA for the CDR3: TGTGCCAGCAGCCGCATTTATTCCTCCGACACTGACACTGAAGCTTTCTTT. The J gene is TRBJ1-1, the V gene TRBV7-9; D is unclear. The CDR3 spans 17 residues. Germline CDR1 reads SEHNR; CDR2 reads FQNEAQ (reference sequence). Deletions cut 5 bases from V and 3 bases from J, with 22 bases between.

The genes are TRBV2 and TRBJ2-6; a weak D match, TRBD1 (7 bases). CDR3 length equals 16 residues. V lost 7 bases, J lost 2 bases, and 15 bases lay in between. Germline CDR1 is SNHLY and CDR2 is FYNNEI. The CDR3 DNA sequence: TGTGCCAGCAAGGAGGGGGCAAGGGCTGGGGCCAACGTCCTGACTTTC. Its protein is CASKEGARAGANVLTF.

The chain carries TRBV30 and TRBJ2-5, with D unresolved. V was clipped by 2 bases and J by 6 bases, with 16 bases between them. The germline CDR1 and CDR2 sequences are GTSNPN and SVGIG (reference sequence). This CDR3 contains 14 residues. CDR3 sequence reads: CAWSSLSALQTQYF. As DNA, the CDR3 is TGTGCCTGGAGTTCCCTAAGCGCCCTGCAGACCCAGTACTTC.

J is TRBJ1-6 and V is TRBV6-5, with TRBD1 as a possible D gene (5 bases). The germline V gene encodes CDR1 MNHEY and CDR2 SVGAGI. V was clipped by 7 bases and J by 6 bases, with 16 bases between them. This CDR3 comprises 15 residues. The CDR3 DNA is TGTGCCAGCAATCCAAGGGAACAGGCTAATTCACCCCTCCACTTT. Protein: CASNPREQANSPLHF.

This sequence joins TRBV6-5 and TRBJ2-5, with D perhaps matching TRBD1 or TRBD2 (5 bases each). CDR3 length: 14 residues. Trimming pared 4 bases from V and 4 bases from J, leaving 13 bases between. Germline V gives CDR1 MNHEY, CDR2 SVGAGI. In nucleotides, the CDR3 is TGTGCCAGCAGTTCCCCAGGGAGCCGAGAGACCCAGTACTTC. As protein: CASSSPGSRETQYF.

V is TRBV7-6 and J is TRBJ1-3; D remains unclear. Germline V gene lookup returns CDR1 SGHVS and CDR2 FNYEAQ. The CDR3 length is 13 residues. The V gene lost 5 bases and the J gene lost 4 bases, with 9 bases spanning the gap. CDR3: CASSTQYGNTIYF. The CDR3 nucleotides read TGTGCCAGCAGCACACAGTACGGAAACACCATATATTTT.

V gene TRBV9 combines with J gene TRBJ1-4; D is possibly TRBD1 (6 bases). Trimming pared 0 bases from V and 3 bases from J, leaving 6 bases between. The CDR3 loop spans 14 amino acids. Germline loops: CDR1 SGDLS, CDR2 YYNGEE. The CDR3, as DNA: TGTGCCAGCAGCGTAGGGACAGCTAATGAAAAACTGTTTTTT. Translating it yields CASSVGTANEKLFF.

The J gene is TRBJ2-6, the V gene TRBV6-5, with D perhaps being TRBD1 or TRBD2 (5 bases each). The V end lost 8 bases, the J end lost 2 bases, and 13 bases lay between the germline ends. The length of the CDR3 is 15 residues. CDR1 and CDR2 from the germline V gene are MNHEY and SVGAGI. The CDR3 loop reads CASGLGVTGANVLTF. The CDR3 DNA reads TGTGCCAGCGGATTGGGGGTAACTGGGGCCAACGTCCTGACTTTC.

This clone turned up a few times. The J gene is TRBJ1-1, the V gene TRBV11-3; 10 bases match TRBD1. This CDR3 spans 16 amino acids. The germline V gene encodes CDR1 SGHNT and CDR2 YENEEA. Trimming took 3 bases from V and 4 from J; bases not matched to a gene: 8. The CDR3 DNA is TGTGCCAGCAGCTTCTCCGGGACAGGGGAGTTCACTGAAGCTTTCTTT. The encoded protein is CASSFSGTGEFTEAFF.